Listed here is a single T cell receptor (beta chain). Its antigen is not identified. TCRdb keeps only in-frame clones here, not all; method: immunoSEQ multiplex PCR. The sample carries nearly 30,000 clones, roughly four fifths recorded once. V was trimmed by 6 bases and J by 8 bases, leaving 10 bases between them. In germline, CDR1 is MNHEY, CDR2 SVGAGI. The CDR3 covers 11 residues. The source of the sample is a study of vaccination effects on CD4 cells after COVID-19. Pools of viral peptides were used by the ViraFEST assay to expand antigen-specific CD4+ T cells ahead of sequencing. Following culture for 9 to 11 days, CD4+ T cells were isolated. It was two doses of either the BNT162b2 or mRNA-1273 vaccine that participants received.

This specimen consisted of CD4+ T cells from PBMCs cultured with HCoV-229E spike peptides, obtained after COVID-19 vaccination. The chain uses TRBV6-5 and TRBJ1-2; unclear D gene. The sequence derives from a human donor who received a COVID-19 vaccine. This CDR3 reads CASSHNRGYTF. DNA of the CDR3: TGTGCCAGCAGCCATAACCGGGGCTACACCTTC.